This is a list of T cell receptor beta chains from one sample in a study of blood T cell repertoires in COVID-19. Data came from immunoSEQ multiplex PCR; TCRdb stores just in-frame clones and leaves some out. In the table there are over 35,000 clones, about four fifths of which are singletons. Source material: peripheral blood. These receptors were taken from a human donor with acute or convalescent COVID-19. The donor label of this sample is uncertain. CDR3s include the opening cysteine and the closing phenylalanine or tryptophan. D genes are given only for firm matches. Rows give clone size only sometimes, using once, few, many, or a class for an expanded clone.

v_gene: TRBV3-1/TRBV3-2
d_gene: -
j_gene: TRBJ1-2
abundance: -
len: 15
CDR3aa: CASSPLPSLFYGYTF
CDR3nt: TGTGCCAGCAGCCCCTTACCTTCCCTATTCTATGGCTACACCTTC

v_gene: TRBV5-1
d_gene: -
j_gene: TRBJ1-4
abundance: -
len: 16
CDR3aa: CASSLSARGGNEKLFF
CDR3nt: TGCGCCAGCAGCTTGTCCGCCCGAGGGGGTAATGAAAAACTGTTTTTT

v_gene: TRBV5-8
d_gene: -
j_gene: TRBJ2-1
abundance: -
len: 16
CDR3aa: CASSPGWGASHGEQFF
CDR3nt: TGTGCCAGCAGCCCGGGTTGGGGAGCCAGCCACGGGGAGCAGTTCTTC

v_gene: TRBV5-1
d_gene: -
j_gene: TRBJ2-5
abundance: -
len: 15
CDR3aa: CASSLVSNLRETQYF
CDR3nt: TGCGCCAGCAGCTTGGTGTCTAACTTGAGAGAGACCCAGTACTTC

v_gene: TRBV18
d_gene: -
j_gene: TRBJ2-2
abundance: -
len: 15
CDR3aa: CASSLLNRNTGELFF
CDR3nt: TGTGCCAGCTCACTGTTGAACAGGAACACCGGGGAGCTGTTTTTT

v_gene: TRBV27
d_gene: -
j_gene: TRBJ2-5
abundance: -
len: 14
CDR3aa: CASSLRSRGETQYF
CDR3nt: TGTGCCAGCAGTTTAAGGTCTCGGGGAGAGACCCAGTACTTC

v_gene: TRBV5-1
d_gene: TRBD1
j_gene: TRBJ1-2
abundance: -
len: 15
CDR3aa: CASSLTLGTGVGYTF
CDR3nt: TGCGCCAGCAGCTTGACACTCGGGACAGGGGTTGGCTACACCTTC

v_gene: TRBV11-2
d_gene: -
j_gene: TRBJ1-5
abundance: -
len: 16
CDR3aa: CASSTTAGVVRQPQHF
CDR3nt: TGTGCCAGCAGCACAACAGCAGGGGTAGTCCGTCAGCCCCAGCATTTT

v_gene: TRBV5-1
d_gene: -
j_gene: TRBJ2-5
abundance: once
len: 14
CDR3aa: CASSITGNQETQYF
CDR3nt: TGCGCCAGCAGCATTACAGGCAACCAAGAGACCCAGTACTTC

v_gene: TRBV7-2
d_gene: -
j_gene: TRBJ1-5
abundance: -
len: 14
CDR3aa: CASSSIGGDQPQHF
CDR3nt: TGTGCCAGCAGCTCCATCGGGGGGGATCAGCCCCAGCATTTT

v_gene: TRBV30
d_gene: -
j_gene: TRBJ1-2
abundance: few
len: 15
CDR3aa: CAWRKMRIRNYGYTF
CDR3nt: TGTGCCTGGAGAAAGATGAGGATTAGAAACTATGGCTACACCTTC

v_gene: TRBV5-1
d_gene: -
j_gene: TRBJ2-5
abundance: -
len: 14
CDR3aa: CATSPGRGMGTQYF
CDR3nt: TGCGCCACGTCTCCAGGCCGGGGTATGGGGACCCAGTACTTC

v_gene: TRBV19
d_gene: TRBD2
j_gene: TRBJ2-1
abundance: once
len: 17
CDR3aa: CASSWGTSGNSYNEQFF
CDR3nt: TGTGCCAGTAGTTGGGGGACTAGCGGAAATTCCTACAATGAGCAGTTCTTC

v_gene: TRBV7-2
d_gene: TRBD1
j_gene: TRBJ2-7
abundance: once
len: 15
CDR3aa: CASSLEGTGGREQYF
CDR3nt: TGTGCCAGCAGCTTAGAAGGGACAGGGGGCCGCGAGCAGTACTTC

v_gene: TRBV11-2
d_gene: TRBD2
j_gene: TRBJ2-2
abundance: -
len: 16
CDR3aa: CASSYFLADNTGELFF
CDR3nt: TGTGCCAGCAGCTACTTTCTAGCGGATAACACCGGGGAGCTGTTTTTT

v_gene: TRBV5-6
d_gene: -
j_gene: TRBJ1-2
abundance: -
len: 15
CDR3aa: CASSLGQWAQFGYTF
CDR3nt: TGTGCCAGCAGCTTGGGGCAGTGGGCTCAGTTTGGCTACACCTTC

v_gene: TRBV18
d_gene: -
j_gene: TRBJ2-7
abundance: -
len: 15
CDR3aa: CASSPPAGGTYEQYF
CDR3nt: TGTGCCAGCTCACCCCCGGCAGGGGGGACCTACGAGCAGTACTTC

v_gene: TRBV6-5
d_gene: TRBD2
j_gene: TRBJ2-5
abundance: -
len: 15
CDR3aa: CASSTRGGSQETQYF
CDR3nt: TGTGCCAGCAGTACCCGGGGGGGCTCTCAAGAGACCCAGTACTTC

v_gene: TRBV4-3
d_gene: TRBD2
j_gene: TRBJ2-3
abundance: -
len: 16
CDR3aa: CASSQAGGVGTDTQYF
CDR3nt: TGCGCCAGCAGCCAAGCGGGGGGAGTTGGCACAGATACGCAGTATTTT

v_gene: TRBV6-5
d_gene: -
j_gene: TRBJ2-1
abundance: -
len: 15
CDR3aa: CASSSFRVTYNEQFF
CDR3nt: TGTGCCAGCAGTTCGTTCCGGGTAACCTACAATGAGCAGTTCTTC

v_gene: TRBV9
d_gene: TRBD2
j_gene: TRBJ2-5
abundance: -
len: 18
CDR3aa: CASSVGTSGSPLGETQYF
CDR3nt: TGTGCCAGCAGCGTAGGGACTAGCGGGAGCCCATTGGGAGAGACCCAGTACTTC

v_gene: TRBV7-6
d_gene: TRBD2
j_gene: TRBJ2-3
abundance: few
len: 16
CDR3aa: CASSSTGTRGTDTQYF
CDR3nt: TGTGCCAGCAGCTCCACCGGGACTAGAGGCACAGATACGCAGTATTTT

v_gene: TRBV7-9
d_gene: -
j_gene: TRBJ1-4
abundance: -
len: 14
CDR3aa: CASSPPEGVEKLFF
CDR3nt: TGTGCCAGCAGCCCTCCCGAGGGAGTTGAAAAACTGTTTTTT

v_gene: TRBV27
d_gene: -
j_gene: TRBJ2-4
abundance: -
len: 20
CDR3aa: CASSAYGGRALDKRSNIQYF
CDR3nt: TGTGCCAGCAGTGCATACGGAGGGCGAGCCCTCGATAAACGGTCGAACATTCAGTACTTC

v_gene: TRBV9
d_gene: TRBD2
j_gene: TRBJ2-2
abundance: -
len: 16
CDR3aa: CASSAGLATNTGELFF
CDR3nt: TGTGCCAGCAGCGCAGGACTAGCGACGAACACCGGGGAGCTGTTTTTT

v_gene: TRBV7-9
d_gene: -
j_gene: TRBJ1-4
abundance: -
len: 14
CDR3aa: CASSLVEGGEKLFF
CDR3nt: TGTGCCAGCAGCTTAGTGGAGGGTGGTGAAAAACTGTTTTTT

v_gene: TRBV7-9
d_gene: TRBD1
j_gene: TRBJ1-3
abundance: few
len: 15
CDR3aa: CASSPTGTSGNTIYF
CDR3nt: TGTGCCAGCAGCCCGACAGGGACCTCTGGAAACACCATATATTTT

v_gene: TRBV6-5
d_gene: -
j_gene: TRBJ2-1
abundance: -
len: 14
CDR3aa: CASRSTVKPNEQFF
CDR3nt: TGTGCCAGCAGGTCAACGGTTAAACCGAATGAGCAGTTCTTC

v_gene: TRBV2
d_gene: -
j_gene: TRBJ2-7
abundance: -
len: 13
CDR3aa: CASSEAWGREQYF
CDR3nt: TGTGCCAGCAGTGAGGCCTGGGGCCGGGAGCAGTACTTC

v_gene: TRBV19
d_gene: -
j_gene: TRBJ1-1
abundance: once
len: 13
CDR3aa: CASSRRGVTEAFF
CDR3nt: TGTGCCAGTAGTCGCAGGGGCGTCACTGAAGCTTTCTTT

v_gene: TRBV18
d_gene: TRBD1
j_gene: TRBJ2-6
abundance: -
len: 16
CDR3aa: CASSPDRSSGANVLTF
CDR3nt: TGTGCCAGCTCACCGGACAGGTCCTCTGGGGCCAACGTCCTGACTTTC

v_gene: TRBV7-9
d_gene: -
j_gene: TRBJ1-2
abundance: -
len: 16
CDR3aa: CASSSDLRQRHYGYTF
CDR3nt: TGTGCCAGCAGCTCCGACCTACGACAGCGCCACTATGGCTACACCTTC

v_gene: TRBV12-5
d_gene: TRBD2
j_gene: TRBJ2-1
abundance: -
len: 13
CDR3aa: CASGFGGSNEQFF
CDR3nt: TGTGCTAGTGGTTTCGGCGGGAGCAATGAGCAGTTCTTC

v_gene: TRBV2
d_gene: TRBD1
j_gene: TRBJ2-5
abundance: -
len: 13
CDR3aa: CASRGGQQETQYF
CDR3nt: TGTGCCAGCCGTGGGGGACAGCAAGAGACCCAGTACTTC

v_gene: TRBV6-2/TRBV6-3
d_gene: TRBD1
j_gene: TRBJ1-1
abundance: -
len: 14
CDR3aa: CASSLGQGYTEAFF
CDR3nt: TGTGCCAGCAGTCTCGGACAGGGGTACACTGAAGCTTTCTTT

v_gene: TRBV7-2
d_gene: -
j_gene: TRBJ2-1
abundance: -
len: 14
CDR3aa: CASSAPARGNEQFF
CDR3nt: TGTGCCAGCAGCGCACCCGCTCGAGGCAATGAGCAGTTCTTC

v_gene: TRBV30
d_gene: TRBD2
j_gene: TRBJ2-4
abundance: -
len: 17
CDR3aa: CAWTPSGGGSVKNIQYF
CDR3nt: TGTGCCTGGACCCCTTCTGGGGGGGGTTCGGTCAAAAACATTCAGTACTTC

v_gene: TRBV28
d_gene: -
j_gene: TRBJ1-2
abundance: -
len: 12
CDR3aa: CASSLGGANYTF
CDR3nt: TGTGCCAGCAGTTTGGGCGGGGCCAACTACACCTTC

v_gene: TRBV5-1
d_gene: -
j_gene: TRBJ2-2
abundance: -
len: 16
CDR3aa: CASSWGGGTNTGELFF
CDR3nt: TGCGCCAGCAGCTGGGGTGGGGGCACGAACACCGGGGAGCTGTTTTTT

v_gene: TRBV7-9
d_gene: TRBD2
j_gene: TRBJ2-1
abundance: -
len: 15
CDR3aa: CASSFGGRFYNEQFF
CDR3nt: TGTGCCAGCAGCTTCGGGGGGAGGTTTTACAATGAGCAGTTCTTC

v_gene: TRBV7-3
d_gene: TRBD1
j_gene: TRBJ2-2
abundance: -
len: 13
CDR3aa: CASSLTGPGELFF
CDR3nt: TGTGCCAGCAGCTTGACAGGGCCCGGGGAGCTGTTTTTT

v_gene: TRBV5-1
d_gene: -
j_gene: TRBJ1-3
abundance: medium-sized
len: 13
CDR3aa: CASSPTGMGDEYF
CDR3nt: TGCGCCAGCAGCCCCACGGGGATGGGCGATGAGTATTTT

v_gene: TRBV5-4
d_gene: -
j_gene: TRBJ1-5
abundance: -
len: 15
CDR3aa: CASSPSPSSNQPQHF
CDR3nt: TGTGCCAGCAGCCCGTCCCCGAGCAGCAATCAGCCCCAGCATTTT

v_gene: TRBV6-5
d_gene: TRBD2
j_gene: TRBJ2-3
abundance: -
len: 14
CDR3aa: CASIAGGWADTQYF
CDR3nt: TGTGCCAGCATCGCGGGAGGGTGGGCGGATACGCAGTATTTT

v_gene: TRBV30
d_gene: TRBD1
j_gene: TRBJ2-1
abundance: -
len: 15
CDR3aa: CAWSVRGTDYNEQFF
CDR3nt: TGTGCCTGGAGTGTACGAGGGACAGACTACAATGAGCAGTTCTTC

v_gene: TRBV11-2
d_gene: -
j_gene: TRBJ1-1
abundance: -
len: 15
CDR3aa: CASSLGPGGLAEAFF
CDR3nt: TGTGCCAGCAGCTTAGGTCCCGGGGGGCTGGCTGAAGCTTTCTTT

v_gene: TRBV11-2
d_gene: TRBD1
j_gene: TRBJ2-2
abundance: -
len: 17
CDR3aa: CASSFRGGTGSTGELFF
CDR3nt: TGTGCCAGCAGCTTTCGCGGCGGGACAGGGTCCACCGGGGAGCTGTTTTTT

v_gene: TRBV19
d_gene: -
j_gene: TRBJ1-2
abundance: -
len: 14
CDR3aa: CASSIAARTIRYTF
CDR3nt: TGTGCCAGTAGTATTGCGGCAAGAACTATTCGCTACACCTTC

v_gene: TRBV7-3
d_gene: -
j_gene: TRBJ2-1
abundance: -
len: 18
CDR3aa: CASSLLPPNGGSYNEQFF
CDR3nt: TGTGCCAGCAGTTTACTCCCACCAAACGGAGGCTCCTACAATGAGCAGTTCTTC

v_gene: TRBV7-9
d_gene: -
j_gene: TRBJ1-1
abundance: -
len: 14
CDR3aa: CASSLGWGNTEAFF
CDR3nt: TGTGCCAGCAGCTTAGGTTGGGGCAACACTGAAGCTTTCTTT

v_gene: TRBV5-1
d_gene: TRBD1
j_gene: TRBJ1-3
abundance: -
len: 17
CDR3aa: CASSGGQGTSAGNTIYF
CDR3nt: TGCGCCAGCAGCGGCGGACAGGGGACTAGTGCTGGAAACACCATATATTTT

v_gene: TRBV24-1
d_gene: -
j_gene: TRBJ2-7
abundance: -
len: 15
CDR3aa: CATSDPGSGFYEQYF
CDR3nt: TGTGCCACCAGTGATCCGGGGTCTGGCTTCTACGAGCAGTACTTC

v_gene: TRBV5-4
d_gene: TRBD2
j_gene: TRBJ2-1
abundance: -
len: 15
CDR3aa: CASSFQTSGANEQFF
CDR3nt: TGTGCCAGCAGCTTTCAGACTAGCGGGGCCAATGAGCAGTTCTTC

v_gene: TRBV30
d_gene: -
j_gene: TRBJ1-2
abundance: -
len: 17
CDR3aa: CAWSGYGGQPPNYGYTF
CDR3nt: TGTGCCTGGAGTGGATACGGTGGACAGCCTCCTAACTATGGCTACACCTTC

v_gene: TRBV11-2
d_gene: -
j_gene: TRBJ2-1
abundance: -
len: 14
CDR3aa: CASSVGRQNNEQFF
CDR3nt: TGTGCCAGCAGCGTAGGGCGACAGAACAATGAGCAGTTCTTC

v_gene: TRBV24-1
d_gene: -
j_gene: TRBJ2-5
abundance: once
len: 18
CDR3aa: CATSESADRARGGETQYF
CDR3nt: TGTGCCACCAGTGAGTCTGCGGACAGGGCCAGGGGAGGGGAGACCCAGTACTTC

v_gene: TRBV7-8
d_gene: -
j_gene: TRBJ1-2
abundance: -
len: 16
CDR3aa: CASSLESPQGGYGYTF
CDR3nt: TGTGCCAGCAGCTTAGAATCCCCACAGGGCGGCTATGGCTACACCTTC